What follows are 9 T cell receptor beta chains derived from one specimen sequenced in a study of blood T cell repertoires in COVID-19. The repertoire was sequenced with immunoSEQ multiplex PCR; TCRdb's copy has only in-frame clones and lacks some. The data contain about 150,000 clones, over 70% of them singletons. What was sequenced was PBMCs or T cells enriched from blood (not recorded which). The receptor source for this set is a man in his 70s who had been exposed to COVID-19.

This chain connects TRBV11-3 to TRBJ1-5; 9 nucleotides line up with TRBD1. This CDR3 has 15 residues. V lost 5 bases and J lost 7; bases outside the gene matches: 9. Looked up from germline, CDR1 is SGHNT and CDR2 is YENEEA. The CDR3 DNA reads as TGTGCCAGCAGCCCCTTAACAGGGGGCGGGCAGCCCCAGCATTTT. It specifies CASSPLTGGGQPQHF.

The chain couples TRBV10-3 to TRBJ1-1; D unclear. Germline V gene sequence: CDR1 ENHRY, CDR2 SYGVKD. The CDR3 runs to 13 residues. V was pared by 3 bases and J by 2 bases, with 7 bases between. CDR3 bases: TGTGCCATCAGTGATCTAGTTAACACTGAAGCTTTCTTT. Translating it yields CAISDLVNTEAFF.

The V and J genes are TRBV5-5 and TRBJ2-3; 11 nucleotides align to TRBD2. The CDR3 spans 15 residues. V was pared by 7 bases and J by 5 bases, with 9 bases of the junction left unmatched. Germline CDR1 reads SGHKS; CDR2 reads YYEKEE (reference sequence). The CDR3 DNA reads TGTGCCAGCCTGCTTGGGACTAGCGGACAAGATACGCAGTATTTT. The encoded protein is CASLLGTSGQDTQYF.

CDR3 in DNA: TGTGCCAGCAGCCTATCGTCCGCGGGAGGTGGCGAGCAGTACTTC. It specifies CASSLSSAGGGEQYF. The V call is TRBV7-9, the J call TRBJ2-7; 8 nucleotides align to TRBD2. This CDR3 is 15 amino acids long. V gave up 5 bases and J gave up 6 bases; unmatched junction bases: 12. Germline V gene sequence: CDR1 SEHNR, CDR2 FQNEAQ (reference sequence). The variable domain in full, with the rest retrieved from reference TRBV7-9 and TRBJ2-7, is DTGVSQNPRHKITKRGQNVTFRCDPISEHNRLYWYRQTLGQGPEFLTYFQNEAQLEKSRLLSDRFSAERPKGSFSTLEIQRTEQGDSAMYLCASSLSSAGGGEQYFGPGTRLTVT.

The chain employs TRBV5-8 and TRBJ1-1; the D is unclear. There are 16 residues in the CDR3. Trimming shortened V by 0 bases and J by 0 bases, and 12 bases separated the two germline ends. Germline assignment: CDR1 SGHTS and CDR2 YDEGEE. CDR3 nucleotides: TGTGCCAGCAGCTTGGCGATCCACAGACTGAACACTGAAGCTTTCTTT. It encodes CASSLAIHRLNTEAFF.

CDR3 protein: CASSPQGAQETQYF. As DNA, the CDR3 is TGTGCCAGCAGCCCCCAGGGGGCCCAAGAGACCCAGTACTTC. The chain couples TRBV7-3 to TRBJ2-5; 8 positions agree with TRBD1. The CDR3 has 14 residues. V dropped 5 bases and J dropped 1; count of bases not matched to a gene: 3. Looked up from germline, CDR1 is SGHTA and CDR2 is FQGTGA. The variable domain in full, with the rest retrieved from reference TRBV7-3 and TRBJ2-5, is GAGVSQTPSNKVTEKGKYVELRCDPISGHTALYWYRQSLGQGPEFLIYFQGTGAADDSGLPNDRFFAVRPEGSVSTLKIQRTERGDSAVYLCASSPQGAQETQYFGPGTRLLVL.

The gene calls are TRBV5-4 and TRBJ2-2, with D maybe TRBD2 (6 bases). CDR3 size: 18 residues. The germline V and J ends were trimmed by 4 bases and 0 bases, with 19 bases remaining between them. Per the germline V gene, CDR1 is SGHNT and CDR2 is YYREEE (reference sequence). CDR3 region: CASSRPGTATANTGELFF. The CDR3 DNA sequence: TGTGCCAGCAGCCGACCCGGGACTGCCACAGCGAACACCGGGGAGCTGTTTTTT.

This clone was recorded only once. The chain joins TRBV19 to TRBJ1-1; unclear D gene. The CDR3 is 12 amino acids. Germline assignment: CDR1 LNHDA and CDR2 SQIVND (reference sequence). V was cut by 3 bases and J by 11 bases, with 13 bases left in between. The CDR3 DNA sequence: TGTGCCAGTAGTATCCGGGGTTATGAGGCTTTCTTT. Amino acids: CASSIRGYEAFF.

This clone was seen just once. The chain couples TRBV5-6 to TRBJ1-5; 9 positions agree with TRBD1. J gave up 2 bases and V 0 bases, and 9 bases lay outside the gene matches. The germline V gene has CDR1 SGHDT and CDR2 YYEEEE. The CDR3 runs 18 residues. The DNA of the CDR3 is TGTGCCAGCAGCTTGGACAGGGGGCGCTTATATGGCAATCAGCCCCAGCATTTT. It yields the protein CASSLDRGRLYGNQPQHF.